This TCR beta chain is drawn from a study of T cell clonotyping in hematopoietic cell transplantation. Germline values: CDR1 GTSNPN, CDR2 SVGIG (reference sequence). This CDR3 contains 12 residues. General study points: Pathologically expanded recipient clonotypes increased progressively from day 30 to day 180 as diversity fell. Broader posttransplant TCR repertoire diversity was predicted by graft donor and pretransplant recipient Inverse Simpson Index values.

This clone was recorded only once. Its target is unknown. Sequencing was performed with immunoSEQ multiplex PCR; in TCRdb, only in-frame clones are kept and a portion is missing. The table lists around 12,000 clones, roughly 50% of them singletons. V usage is TRBV30 and J usage is TRBJ2-5; TRBD1 agrees at 7 bases. The clonotype was recovered from a man aged 45-65 years in good health. Some clones in this sample may be carry-over from other donors' samples. Sequencing used peripheral blood mononuclear cells. CDR3 protein: CAISRGWETQYF. The CDR3 bases are TGTGCAATAAGCAGGGGGTGGGAGACCCAGTACTTC.